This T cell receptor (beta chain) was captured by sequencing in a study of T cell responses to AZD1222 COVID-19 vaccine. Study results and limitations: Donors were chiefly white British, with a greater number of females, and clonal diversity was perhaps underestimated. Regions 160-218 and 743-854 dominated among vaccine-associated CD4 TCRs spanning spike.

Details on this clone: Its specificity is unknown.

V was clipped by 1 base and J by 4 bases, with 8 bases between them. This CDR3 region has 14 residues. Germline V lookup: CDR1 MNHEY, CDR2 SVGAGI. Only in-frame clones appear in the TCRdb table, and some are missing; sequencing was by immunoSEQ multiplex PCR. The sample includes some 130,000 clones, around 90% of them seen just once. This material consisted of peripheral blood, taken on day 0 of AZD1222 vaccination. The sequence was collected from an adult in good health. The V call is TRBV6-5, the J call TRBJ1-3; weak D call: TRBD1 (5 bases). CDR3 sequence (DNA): TGTGCCAGCAGTTACTGGGGGGTCGGAAACACCATATATTTT. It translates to CASSYWGVGNTIYF.